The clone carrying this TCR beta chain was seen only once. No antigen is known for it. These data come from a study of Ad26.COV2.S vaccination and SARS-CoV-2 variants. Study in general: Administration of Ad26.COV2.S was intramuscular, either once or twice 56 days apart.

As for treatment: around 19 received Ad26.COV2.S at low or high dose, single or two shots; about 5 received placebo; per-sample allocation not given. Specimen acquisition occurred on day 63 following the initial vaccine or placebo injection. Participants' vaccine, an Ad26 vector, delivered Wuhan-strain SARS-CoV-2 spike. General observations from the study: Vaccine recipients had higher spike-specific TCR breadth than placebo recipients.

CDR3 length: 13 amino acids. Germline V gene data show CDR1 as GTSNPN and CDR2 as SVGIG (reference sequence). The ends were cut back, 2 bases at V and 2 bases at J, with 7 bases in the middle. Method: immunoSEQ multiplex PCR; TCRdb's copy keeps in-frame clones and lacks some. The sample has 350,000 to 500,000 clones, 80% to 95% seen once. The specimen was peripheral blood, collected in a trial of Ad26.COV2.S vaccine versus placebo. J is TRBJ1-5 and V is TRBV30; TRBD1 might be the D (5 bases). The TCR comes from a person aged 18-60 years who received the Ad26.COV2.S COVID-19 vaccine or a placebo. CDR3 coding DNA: TGTGCCTGGAGTTCGACAGGCAATCAGCCCCAGCATTTT. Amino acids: CAWSSTGNQPQHF.